One T cell receptor beta chain is described in this entry. Its matching antigen is unknown. The data were obtained in a study of regulatory T cells in long-lasting Graves disease. Findings and caveats of the study: For persistent Graves' patients, TCR diversity was lower than for newly diagnosed ones. New patients shared 1,000 or so public clonotypes, and persistent patients shared more, with about 2,700. There were preferences for TRBV28, TRBJ1-2 and TRBJ2-5 in persistent disease.

Per the germline V gene, CDR1 is LNHDA and CDR2 is SQIVND (reference sequence). The CDR3 is 13 residues long. Trimming cost V 10 bases and J 7 bases; bases outside gene matches: 11. The time point was: persistent/refractory GD, antithyroid drugs over 5 years with positive TRAb. The authors made the TCR library using RNA they extracted from PBMCs. CDR3-region Arm-PCR and iRepertoire HTBI primers produced the TCR beta libraries. TCRdb reanalysed the multiplex PCR reads using MiXCR and keeps one entry per CDR3 protein. The data show about 400,000 distinct CDR3 sequences, around 20% seen once. This clonotype was sampled from a female donor with Graves disease. This chain links TRBV19 with TRBJ2-7; TRBD1 matches at 9 bases. The sequencing here drew on peripheral blood mononuclear cells (PBMCs), taken when the disease was refractory, from a patient treated with antithyroid drugs. The CDR3 spells CATSEQGAREQYF. CDR3 bases: TGTGCCACTTCGGAACAGGGGGCGCGTGAGCAGTACTTC.